What follows are 25 T cell receptor beta chains derived from one specimen sequenced in a study of beta chain features in type 1 diabetes (dated by TCRdb to 2017 to 2018). Libraries were prepared through the immunoSEQ multiplex PCR assay. The entire isolated RNA was reverse transcribed using the High Capacity cDNA Reverse Transcription Kit, and thus expressed TCRB transcripts were sequenced. TCRdb carries this immuneACCESS record with in-frame sequences only. Its versions omit some clonotypes, under half of them owing to an unresolved V gene in the studies checked, with the rest unexplained. Recorded for this sample are some 300,000 clones; approximately 8% of them occurred a single time. Approximately 0.93% of the sample is in the top ten clones. Sequenced: central memory CD4+ T cells from blood. These receptor sequences come from a woman aged 18-29 years in good health.

This clone was counted many times. The genes are TRBV15 and TRBJ2-3; D call uncertain. Deletions cut 0 bases from V and 1 base from J, with 8 bases between. This CDR3 spans 15 amino acids. The V gene's germline CDR1 is LNHNV and CDR2 YYDKDF (reference sequence). The CDR3 DNA sequence: TGTGCCACCAGCAGAGACCAGCGCCGCACAGATACGCAGTATTTT. Translating gives CATSRDQRRTDTQYF.

This clone was observed a handful of times. CDR3 amino acids: CASSGTGSRLFF. For the CDR3, the DNA is TGTGCCAGCAGTGGGACAGGCTCACGGCTGTTTTTT. The chain employs TRBV7-2 and TRBJ2-2; 8 bases are shared with TRBD1. Germline V gives CDR1 SGHTA, CDR2 FQGNSA. V gave up 6 bases and J gave up 13 bases; unmatched junction bases: 7. This CDR3 is 12 amino acids long.

This clone was found many times. The CDR3 DNA reads TGTGCCACCAGCCCCCAGGGGGCGGATAATTCACCCCTCCACTTT. This gives the protein CATSPQGADNSPLHF. This rearrangement joins TRBV15 to TRBJ1-6; 8 positions match TRBD1. The germline gives CDR1 LNHNV, CDR2 YYDKDF (reference sequence). This CDR3 comprises 15 residues. J lost 5 bases, V lost 5 bases, and 5 bases had no gene match.

This clone was detected only a few times. This sequence joins TRBV5-4 and TRBJ2-5; TRBD2 aligns across 9 bases. In germline, CDR1 is SGHNT, CDR2 YYREEE (reference sequence). The ends lost 5 bases at V and 5 bases at J; junction bases unmatched: 7. This CDR3 comprises 14 residues. The CDR3 spells CASRAGTSLETQYF. For the CDR3, the DNA is TGTGCCAGCAGGGCCGGGACTAGCTTGGAGACCCAGTACTTC. Combining the CDR3 with reference TRBV5-4 and TRBJ2-5 gives the whole variable domain ETGVTQSPTHLIKTRGQQVTLRCSSQSGHNTVSWYQQALGQGPQFIFQYYREEENGRGNFPPRFSGLQFPNYSSELNVNALELDDSALYLCASRAGTSLETQYFGPGTRLLVL.

This clone was recorded a few times. One base away lies a much larger clone, so this may be a sequencing read error. The gene calls are TRBV7-2 and TRBJ1-6, with no clear D. The V gene's germline CDR1 is SGHTA and CDR2 FQGNSA. V was cut by 3 bases and J by 5 bases, with 2 bases left in between. The CDR3 runs to 12 residues. CDR3 DNA sequence: TGTGCCAGCAGCTTGGATAATTCACCCCTCCACTTT. Its protein product is CASSLDNSPLHF. The full variable domain, with the rest looked up from reference TRBV7-2 and TRBJ1-6, is GAGVSQSPSNKVTEKGKDVELRCDPISGHTALYWYRQSLGQGLEFLIYFQGNSAPDKSGLPSDRFSAERTGGSVSTLTIQRTQQEDSAVYLCASSLDNSPLHFGNGTRLTVT.

This clone occurred many times. The chain links TRBV7-2 to TRBJ1-5; tentatively, D is TRBD1 (5 bases). Trimming shortened V by 1 base and J by 0 bases, and 16 bases separated the two germline ends. There are 18 residues in the CDR3. CDR1 SGHTA and CDR2 FQGNSA come from the germline V gene. The chain's CDR3 is CASSLVSAGGYSNQPQHF. CDR3 nucleotide sequence: TGTGCCAGCAGCTTAGTAAGCGCGGGGGGTTATAGCAATCAGCCCCAGCATTTT. Drawing the rest from reference TRBV7-2 and TRBJ1-5, the complete variable domain is GAGVSQSPSNKVTEKGKDVELRCDPISGHTALYWYRQSLGQGLEFLIYFQGNSAPDKSGLPSDRFSAERTGGSVSTLTIQRTQQEDSAVYLCASSLVSAGGYSNQPQHFGDGTRLSIL.

This clone was observed at least ten times. The V gene is TRBV2, the J gene TRBJ1-6, with D possibly being TRBD1 (5 bases). In germline, CDR1 is SNHLY, CDR2 FYNNEI. The germline V and J ends were trimmed by 5 bases and 10 bases, with 15 bases remaining between them. The CDR3 covers 14 residues. The CDR3: CASSQRSDISPLHF. For the CDR3, the DNA is TGTGCCAGCAGTCAACGGTCGGACATCTCACCCCTCCACTTT.

The sample holds a few counts of this clone. This chain connects TRBV7-3 to TRBJ1-3, with D maybe TRBD1 (6 bases). The V and J ends lost 4 bases and 4 bases respectively, with 11 bases between them. This CDR3 region has 14 residues. The germline V gene has CDR1 SGHTA and CDR2 FQGTGA. CDR3 residues: CASSSGVEGNTIYF. As DNA, the CDR3 is TGTGCCAGCAGCTCAGGGGTGGAGGGAAACACCATATATTTT.

This clone came up a few times. This sequence joins TRBV7-9 and TRBJ2-7; D possibly corresponds to TRBD2 (5 bases). CDR1 is SEHNR and CDR2 is FQNEAQ in the germline V gene (reference sequence). Trimming pared 1 base from V and 3 bases from J, leaving 10 bases between. This CDR3 comprises 14 residues. The CDR3 is CASSLEGGLYEQYF. The CDR3 nucleotides read TGTGCCAGCAGCTTAGAGGGCGGACTCTACGAGCAGTACTTC. The variable domain in full, with the rest retrieved from reference TRBV7-9 and TRBJ2-7, is DTGVSQNPRHKITKRGQNVTFRCDPISEHNRLYWYRQTLGQGPEFLTYFQNEAQLEKSRLLSDRFSAERPKGSFSTLEIQRTEQGDSAMYLCASSLEGGLYEQYFGPGTRLTVT.

A remark on this clone: Other DNA sequences in this sample translate to the same CDR3. This sequence joins TRBV4-2 and TRBJ1-5; 8 nucleotides line up with TRBD1. Germline V gene data show CDR1 as LGHNA and CDR2 as YNFKEQ. The CDR3 spans 16 residues. The J segment lost 3 bases and the V segment lost 0 bases, leaving 4 bases of the junction unmatched. CDR3 nucleotide sequence: TGTGCCAGCAGCCAAGACCCACAGGGGGACAATCAGCCCCAGCATTTT. It encodes CASSQDPQGDNQPQHF.

The CDR3 region is CASSPRGQGYNEQFF. Here the CDR3 DNA reads TGCGCCAGCAGCCCGAGGGGACAGGGCTACAATGAGCAGTTCTTC. The rearrangement links TRBV5-1 to TRBJ2-1, with 9 positions matching TRBD1. CDR1 SGHRS and CDR2 YFSETQ come from the germline V gene. V gave up 4 bases and J gave up 3 bases; unmatched junction bases: 5. This CDR3 is 15 amino acids long.

This clone turned up a few times. The chain has TRBV7-9 and TRBJ1-1, with a possible D match to TRBD1 (5 bases). The germline V gene encodes CDR1 SEHNR and CDR2 FQNEAQ (reference sequence). V lost 2 bases to trimming and J lost 8 bases, with 12 bases between them. This CDR3 is built from 13 residues. The CDR3, as DNA: TGTGCCAGCAGCTTATTAACGGGGACCGAAGCTTTCTTT. Its protein product is CASSLLTGTEAFF. The full variable domain, its missing parts supplied by reference TRBV7-9 and TRBJ1-1, is DTGVSQNPRHKITKRGQNVTFRCDPISEHNRLYWYRQTLGQGPEFLTYFQNEAQLEKSRLLSDRFSAERPKGSFSTLEIQRTEQGDSAMYLCASSLLTGTEAFFGQGTRLTVV.

The chain uses TRBV15 and TRBJ2-1; D is undetermined. The CDR3 is 13 amino acids. Germline values: CDR1 LNHNV, CDR2 YYDKDF (reference sequence). The germline V and J ends were trimmed by 1 base and 10 bases, with 11 bases remaining between them. For the CDR3, the DNA is TGTGCCACCAGCAGAGTCGACGCTTCCGAGCAGTTCTTC. Its protein is CATSRVDASEQFF.

This chain joins TRBV5-1 and TRBJ2-7; 7 bases align to TRBD1. Unmatched junction bases numbered 3, after V lost 0 bases and J lost 3 bases. In germline, CDR1 is SGHRS, CDR2 YFSETQ. This CDR3 has 14 amino acids. CDR3 region: CASSLGQGFYEQYF. The CDR3, as DNA: TGCGCCAGCAGCTTGGGACAGGGTTTCTACGAGCAGTACTTC.

The V call is TRBV19, the J call TRBJ1-2; D not resolved. CDR3 length: 12 residues. Germline CDR1 LNHDA, CDR2 SQIVND (reference sequence). The V end was cut by 10 bases, the J end by 4 bases, with 13 bases between. CDR3 nucleotide sequence: TGTGCCACTGTTGATCCCCTCTATGGCTACACCTTC. Its translation is CATVDPLYGYTF.

The chain employs TRBV12-5 and TRBJ2-3; 7 bases map to TRBD2. The trim removed 1 base at V and 1 base at J, leaving 5 bases unmatched. Germline-derived CDR1 and CDR2 are LGHNT and FRNRAP. The CDR3 length is 16 residues. The CDR3 region has the DNA TGTGCTAGTGGTTTGGCCCTTGGGGGGGGCACAGATACGCAGTATTTT. Translation gives CASGLALGGGTDTQYF.

This clone was counted a single time. CDR3 protein: CASCSGPQEETQYF. The CDR3 coding sequence is TGCGCCAGCTGCTCGGGACCCCAAGAAGAGACCCAGTACTTC. The gene calls are TRBV5-1 and TRBJ2-5; D may be TRBD1 or TRBD2 (5 bases each). CDR1 and CDR2 from the germline V gene are SGHRS and YFSETQ. The V gene lost 7 bases and the J gene lost 3 bases, with 16 bases spanning the gap. The CDR3 extends over 14 amino acids.

The chain carries TRBV6-5 and TRBJ2-5; TRBD1 matches at 7 bases. This CDR3 contains 12 residues. Germline V gives CDR1 MNHEY, CDR2 SVGAGI. The V and J ends lost 8 bases and 5 bases, in that order; junction bases with no gene match: 5. The CDR3 spells CASFDRVETQYF. CDR3 DNA sequence: TGTGCCAGCTTCGACAGGGTGGAGACCCAGTACTTC.

This rearrangement joins TRBV9 to TRBJ2-6, with D unclear. Per the germline V gene, CDR1 is SGDLS and CDR2 is YYNGEE. The CDR3 is 15 residues long. The ends were cut back, 4 bases at V and 0 bases at J, with 8 bases in the middle. The CDR3: CASSTYSSGANVLTF. The CDR3 nucleotides are TGTGCCAGCAGCACTTACAGCTCTGGGGCCAACGTCCTGACTTTC.

This chain uses TRBV27 with TRBJ2-7, with 7 positions matching TRBD1. J lost 3 bases, V lost 8 bases, and 10 bases had no gene match. Per germline, CDR1 MNHEY and CDR2 SMNVEV (reference sequence). CDR3 size: 14 residues. CDR3 nucleotide sequence: TGTGCCAGCCCTATAACCGGGACAGTCTACGAGCAGTACGTC. Translated: CASPITGTVYEQYV.

This rearrangement joins TRBV29-1 to TRBJ1-3, with a possible D match to TRBD1 (5 bases). Looked up from germline, CDR1 is SQVTM and CDR2 is ANQGSEA. The CDR3 runs 14 residues. The germline V and J ends were trimmed by 1 base and 4 bases, with 11 bases remaining between them. CDR3 in DNA: TGCAGCGTTGAAGTAACGGGGGGAGGAAACACCATATATTTT. Protein sequence: CSVEVTGGGNTIYF. Filled out from reference TRBV29-1 and TRBJ1-3, the complete variable domain reads SAVISQKPSRDICQRGTSLTIQCQVDSQVTMMFWYRQQPGQSLTLIATANQGSEATYESGFVIDKFPISRPNLTFSTLTVSNMSPEDSSIYLCSVEVTGGGNTIYFGEGSWLTVV.

This clone turned up a few times. J is TRBJ2-7 and V is TRBV11-3; D may be TRBD2 (6 bases). Deletions cut 5 bases from V and 0 bases from J, with 14 bases between. The CDR3 sequence is 15 residues long. Germline assignment: CDR1 SGHNT and CDR2 YENEEA. The DNA of the CDR3 is TGTGCCAGCAGCGTACTTAGCGGACACTCCTACGAGCAGTACTTC. It yields the protein CASSVLSGHSYEQYF.

The V gene is TRBV7-6, the J gene TRBJ1-5, with unresolved D. Germline CDR1 and CDR2: SGHVS and FNYEAQ. V was trimmed by 5 bases and J by 3 bases, leaving 14 bases between them. This CDR3 region has 15 residues. The CDR3 coding sequence is TGTGCCAGCAGCACTAATCCCCCTCCCAATCAGCCCCAGCATTTT. It translates to CASSTNPPPNQPQHF.

With respect to this clone: The same CDR3 arises from other DNA sequences in this sample as well. CDR3 sequence: CASSLGRNYGYTF. The CDR3 DNA reads TGTGCCAGCAGTTTGGGGCGAAACTATGGCTACACCTTC. This chain joins TRBV27 and TRBJ1-2; possibly TRBD1 for D (5 bases). Trimming stripped 3 bases from V and 2 bases from J, with 7 bases between. Germline-derived CDR1 and CDR2 are MNHEY and SMNVEV (reference sequence). CDR3 length equals 13 residues.

This clone was picked up a small number of times. This sequence joins TRBV4-3 and TRBJ1-2, with D maybe TRBD1 (6 bases). CDR1 is LGHNA and CDR2 is YSLEER in the germline V gene. This CDR3 has 15 residues. The V and J ends lost 1 base and 8 bases respectively, with 17 bases between them. The CDR3 DNA reads as TGCGCCAGCAGCCAAGTAAGACGAAACAGGGACGGCTACACCTTC. Its protein product is CASSQVRRNRDGYTF.